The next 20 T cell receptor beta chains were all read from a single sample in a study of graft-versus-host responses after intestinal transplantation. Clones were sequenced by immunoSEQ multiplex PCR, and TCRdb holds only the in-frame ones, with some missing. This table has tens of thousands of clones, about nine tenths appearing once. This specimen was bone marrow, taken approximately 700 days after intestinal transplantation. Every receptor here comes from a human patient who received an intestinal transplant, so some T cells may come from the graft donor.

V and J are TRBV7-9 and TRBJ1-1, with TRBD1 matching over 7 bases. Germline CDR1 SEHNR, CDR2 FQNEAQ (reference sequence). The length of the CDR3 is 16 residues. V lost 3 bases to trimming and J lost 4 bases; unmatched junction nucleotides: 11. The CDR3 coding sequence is TGTGCCAGCAGCTTCCCCACAGGGGAGGGAGGCACTGAAGCTTTCTTT. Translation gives CASSFPTGEGGTEAFF.

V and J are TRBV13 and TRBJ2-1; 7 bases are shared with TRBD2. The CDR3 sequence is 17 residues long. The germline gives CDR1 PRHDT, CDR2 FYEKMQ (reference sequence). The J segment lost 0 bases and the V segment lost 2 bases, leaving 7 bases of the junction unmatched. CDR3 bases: TGTGCCAGCAGCTTAATCGGTGCGGGAGCCTCCTACAATGAGCAGTTCTTC. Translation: CASSLIGAGASYNEQFF.

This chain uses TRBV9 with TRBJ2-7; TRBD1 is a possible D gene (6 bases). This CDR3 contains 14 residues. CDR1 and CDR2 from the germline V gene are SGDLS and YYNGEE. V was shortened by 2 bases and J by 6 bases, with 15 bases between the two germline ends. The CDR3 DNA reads TGTGCCAGCAGCGTTGGTCAGGGGAATGGCGAGCAGTACTTC. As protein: CASSVGQGNGEQYF.

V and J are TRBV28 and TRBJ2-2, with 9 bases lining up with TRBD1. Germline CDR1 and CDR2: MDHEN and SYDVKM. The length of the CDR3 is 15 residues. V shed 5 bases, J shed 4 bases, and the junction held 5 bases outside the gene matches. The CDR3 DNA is TGTGCCAGCAGTGTGGACAGGGGCGGCACCGGGGAGCTGTTTTTT. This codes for CASSVDRGGTGELFF.

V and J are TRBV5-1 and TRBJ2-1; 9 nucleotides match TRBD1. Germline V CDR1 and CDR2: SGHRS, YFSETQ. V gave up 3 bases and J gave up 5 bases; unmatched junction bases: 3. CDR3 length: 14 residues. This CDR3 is CASSSGTGNNEQFF. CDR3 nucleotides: TGCGCCAGCAGCTCCGGGACAGGGAACAATGAGCAGTTCTTC. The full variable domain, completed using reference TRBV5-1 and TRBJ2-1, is KAGVTQTPRYLIKTRGQQVTLSCSPISGHRSVSWYQQTPGQGLQFLFEYFSETQRNKGNFPGRFSGRQFSNSRSEMNVSTLELGDSALYLCASSSGTGNNEQFFGPGTRLTVL.

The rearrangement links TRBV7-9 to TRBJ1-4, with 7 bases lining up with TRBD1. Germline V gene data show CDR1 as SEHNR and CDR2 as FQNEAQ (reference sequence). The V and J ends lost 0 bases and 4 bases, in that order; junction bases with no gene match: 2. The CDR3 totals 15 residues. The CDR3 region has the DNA TGTGCCAGCAGCTTAGCGGGACAGAGTAATGAAAAACTGTTTTTT. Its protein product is CASSLAGQSNEKLFF.

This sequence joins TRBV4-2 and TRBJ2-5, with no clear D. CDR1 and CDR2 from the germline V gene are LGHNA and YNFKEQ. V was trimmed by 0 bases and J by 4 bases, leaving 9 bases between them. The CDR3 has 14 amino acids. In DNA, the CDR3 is TGTGCCAGCAGCCAAGAGATTAGTTTAGAGACCCAGTACTTC. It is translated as CASSQEISLETQYF.

The CDR3 coding sequence is TGTGCCAGCAGGGCGCGGGGGGACCTAAAGGGCGAGCAGTACTTC. The encoded protein is CASRARGDLKGEQYF. The J gene is TRBJ2-7, the V gene TRBV11-2, with 8 bases lining up with TRBD2. V lost 6 bases to trimming and J lost 6 bases; unmatched junction nucleotides: 13. Germline-derived CDR1 and CDR2 are SGHAT and FQNNGV. The CDR3 length is 15 residues.

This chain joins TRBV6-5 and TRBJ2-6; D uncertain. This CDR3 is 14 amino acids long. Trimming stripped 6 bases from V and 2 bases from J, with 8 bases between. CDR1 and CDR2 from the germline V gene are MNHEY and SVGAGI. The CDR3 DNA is TGTGCCAGCAGGGTGGCGGCTGGGGCCAACGTCCTGACTTTC. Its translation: CASRVAAGANVLTF.

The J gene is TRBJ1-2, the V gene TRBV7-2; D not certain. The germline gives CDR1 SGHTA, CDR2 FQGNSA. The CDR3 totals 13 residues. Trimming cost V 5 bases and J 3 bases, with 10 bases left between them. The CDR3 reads CASSQSRDYGYTF. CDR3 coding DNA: TGTGCCAGCAGCCAAAGTCGGGACTATGGCTACACCTTC. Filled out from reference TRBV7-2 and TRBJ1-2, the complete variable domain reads GAGVSQSPSNKVTEKGKDVELRCDPISGHTALYWYRQSLGQGLEFLIYFQGNSAPDKSGLPSDRFSAERTGGSVSTLTIQRTQQEDSAVYLCASSQSRDYGYTFGSGTRLTVV.

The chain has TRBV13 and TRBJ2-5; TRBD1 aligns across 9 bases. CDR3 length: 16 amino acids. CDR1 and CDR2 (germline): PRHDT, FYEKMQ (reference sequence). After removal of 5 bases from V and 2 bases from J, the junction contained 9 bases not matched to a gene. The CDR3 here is CASSGRDRVRQETQYF. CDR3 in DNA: TGTGCCAGCAGCGGGCGGGACAGGGTAAGACAAGAGACCCAGTACTTC.

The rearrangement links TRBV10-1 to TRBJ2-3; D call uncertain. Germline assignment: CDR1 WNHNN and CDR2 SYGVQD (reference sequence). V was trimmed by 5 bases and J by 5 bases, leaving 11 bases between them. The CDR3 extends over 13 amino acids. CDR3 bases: TGCGCCAGCAGTCCATCGGTGGGAGATACGCAGTATTTT. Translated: CASSPSVGDTQYF.

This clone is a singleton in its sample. The CDR3 spells CASSQDPGGADTQYF. CDR3 nucleotide sequence: TGTGCCAGCAGCCAAGATCCGGGGGGTGCAGATACGCAGTATTTT. The chain recombines TRBV4-2 with TRBJ2-3; 7 bases map to TRBD2. V shed 0 bases and J 4 bases; nucleotides not matched to a gene: 4. The CDR3 contains 15 residues. Looked up from germline, CDR1 is LGHNA and CDR2 is YNFKEQ.

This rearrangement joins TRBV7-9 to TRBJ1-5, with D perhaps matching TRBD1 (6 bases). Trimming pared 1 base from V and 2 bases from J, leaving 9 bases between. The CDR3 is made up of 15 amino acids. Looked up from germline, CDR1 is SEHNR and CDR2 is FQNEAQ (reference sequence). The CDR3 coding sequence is TGTGCCAGCAGCTTAGACTCAGGGGGCAATCAGCCCCAGCATTTT. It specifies CASSLDSGGNQPQHF.

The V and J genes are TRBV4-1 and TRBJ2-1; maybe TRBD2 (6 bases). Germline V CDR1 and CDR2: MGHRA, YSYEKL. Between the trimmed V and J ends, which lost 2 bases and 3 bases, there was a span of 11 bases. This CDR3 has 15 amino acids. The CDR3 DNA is TGCGCCAGCAGCCAAACGGGGGTCTACTACAATGAGCAGTTCTTC. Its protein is CASSQTGVYYNEQFF.

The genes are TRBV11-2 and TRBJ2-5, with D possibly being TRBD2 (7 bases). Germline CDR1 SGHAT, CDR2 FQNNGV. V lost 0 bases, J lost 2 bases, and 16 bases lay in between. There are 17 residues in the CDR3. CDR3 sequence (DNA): TGTGCCAGCAGCTTAGATGAGGAGGGGGGGCGACAAGAGACCCAGTACTTC. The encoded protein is CASSLDEEGGRQETQYF.

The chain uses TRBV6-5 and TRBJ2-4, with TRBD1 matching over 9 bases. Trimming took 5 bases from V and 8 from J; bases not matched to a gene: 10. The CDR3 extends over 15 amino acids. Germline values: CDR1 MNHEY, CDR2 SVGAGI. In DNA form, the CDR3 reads TGTGCCAGCAGTCGCCGACAGGGGGGAGCGGACATTCAGTACTTC. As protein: CASSRRQGGADIQYF.

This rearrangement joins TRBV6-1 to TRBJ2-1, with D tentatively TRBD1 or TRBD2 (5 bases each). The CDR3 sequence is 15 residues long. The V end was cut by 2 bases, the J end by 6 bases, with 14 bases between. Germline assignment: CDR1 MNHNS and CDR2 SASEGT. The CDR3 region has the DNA TGTGCCAGCAGTGAATTCGGGGCCCGGAGCAATGAGCAGTTCTTC. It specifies CASSEFGARSNEQFF.

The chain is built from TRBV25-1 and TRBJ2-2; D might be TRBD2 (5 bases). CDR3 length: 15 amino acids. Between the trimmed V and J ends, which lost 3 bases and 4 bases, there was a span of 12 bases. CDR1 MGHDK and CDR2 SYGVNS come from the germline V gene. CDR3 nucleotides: TGTGCCAGCAGTGATAGACTACCAGCCACCGGGGAGCTGTTTTTT. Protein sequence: CASSDRLPATGELFF.

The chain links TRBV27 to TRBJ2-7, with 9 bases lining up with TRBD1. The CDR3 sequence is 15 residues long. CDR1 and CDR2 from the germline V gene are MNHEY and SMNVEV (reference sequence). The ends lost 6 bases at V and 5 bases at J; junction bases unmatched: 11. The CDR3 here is CASSRGDRDLDEQYF. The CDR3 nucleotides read TGTGCCAGCAGCAGAGGGGACAGGGACCTGGACGAGCAGTACTTC.